The T cell receptor (beta chain) described here comes from a study of chemoradiotherapy in HPV16-positive cancers. Samples were taken several times over chemoradiotherapy. As concerns this clone: Antigen specificity is unknown.

Assay used: immunoSEQ multiplex PCR; TCRdb lists only in-frame clones, some missing. The sample gives about 4,900 clones, roughly 95% of which show up once; roughly 3.2% is in the top ten. Germline values: CDR1 SGHAT, CDR2 FQNNGV. The CDR3 extends over 16 amino acids. V trimming: 5 bases; J trimming: 6 bases; junction bases outside the gene matches: 12. General study results and limits: Candidate HPV-specific clones and E7-related TCR motifs grew in tumor during treatment. HPV-responsive T-cell expansion during chemoradiotherapy was linked to improved recurrence-free survival in HPV16-positive patients. The functional HPV-specific definition rests on just a couple of HPV16-positive patients.

This clonotype was obtained from a human donor with HPV-associated anogenital cancer. The V gene is TRBV11-2, the J gene TRBJ2-1, with TRBD2 matching over 8 bases. The input for sequencing was tumor tissue, taken from a patient who underwent chemoradiotherapy. CDR3 residues: CASSRLKGGGPNEQFF. As DNA, the CDR3 is TGTGCCAGCAGCCGGCTAAAGGGCGGGGGGCCCAATGAGCAGTTCTTC.